The rows below give T cell receptor beta chains drawn from one sample of a study of blood T cell repertoires in COVID-19. The assay was immunoSEQ multiplex PCR, and TCRdb's table has in-frame clones only and misses some. The sample includes about 200,000 clones, over 75% of them seen just once. Sequenced: peripheral blood. The source is a woman of 80 years or more with acute or convalescent COVID-19. Both conserved end residues are part of each CDR3. A D gene is named only where the DNA matches it firmly. Clone sizes are given selectively: once, few, many, or a class where the clone is expanded.

clone size	V gene	D gene	J gene	CDR3 DNA	CDR3 protein
-	TRBV10-2	TRBD2	TRBJ2-7	TGCGCCAGCAGCCTAGAGCGGGGGGGACCCTACGAGCAGTACTTC	CASSLERGGPYEQYF
-	TRBV7-8	-	TRBJ2-7	TGTGCCAGCAGTCACTCCTCGGGCGAGCAGTACTTC	CASSHSSGEQYF
-	TRBV7-9	TRBD1	TRBJ1-1	TGTGCCAGCAGTTGGATACAGGGGCATCCAAGGGAAGCTTTCTTT	CASSWIQGHPREAFF
-	TRBV19	TRBD1	TRBJ2-3	TGTGCCAGTAGTATCCTAAGGGGGACAGGGACAGATACGCAGTATTTT	CASSILRGTGTDTQYF
-	TRBV5-4	TRBD1	TRBJ1-6	TGTGCCAGCAGCTCTAGGGGGGGACAGGATAATTCACCCCTCCACTTT	CASSSRGGQDNSPLHF
-	TRBV19	-	TRBJ1-1	TGTGCCAGTAGTATTTCCGGACTTAACACTGAAGCTTTCTTT	CASSISGLNTEAFF
-	TRBV19	TRBD2	TRBJ2-7	TGTGCCAGTAGTGAGCGGGGGGTCTACGAGCAGTACTTC	CASSERGVYEQYF
-	TRBV19	TRBD1	TRBJ1-2	TGTGCCAGTAGTTTTGGAACAGGGGCCCTCTCCCGTCTTAACTATGGCTACACCTTC	CASSFGTGALSRLNYGYTF
-	TRBV6-2/TRBV6-3	TRBD1	TRBJ1-6	TGTGCCAGCAGTACAGGGGAATTTGATAATTCACCCCTCCACTTT	CASSTGEFDNSPLHF
-	TRBV3-1/TRBV3-2	-	TRBJ2-5	TGTGCCAGCAGCCAATTAAGCGGGCAAGAGACCCAGTACTTC	CASSQLSGQETQYF
-	TRBV30	-	TRBJ2-1	TGTGCCTGGAGTATAGGACACAGGAGCTCCTACAATGAGCAGTTCTTC	CAWSIGHRSSYNEQFF
-	TRBV7-6	-	TRBJ2-7	TGTGCCAGCAGCTTATCGGGGAGCGAGCAGTACTTC	CASSLSGSEQYF
-	TRBV29-1	-	TRBJ2-7	TGCAGCGTTGGTCCGTATACCTACGAGCAGTACTTC	CSVGPYTYEQYF
-	TRBV5-1	TRBD2	TRBJ2-7	TGCGCCAGCAGCAAACTAGCGGGGTCCTACGAGCAGTACTTC	CASSKLAGSYEQYF
-	TRBV28	-	TRBJ2-7	TGTGCCAGCTCTTCCGGGACACCCTCCTACGAGCAGTACTTC	CASSSGTPSYEQYF
-	TRBV3-1/TRBV3-2	-	TRBJ2-7	TGTGCCAGCAGCCAAGATAGGAGAGGCGAGCAGTACTTC	CASSQDRRGEQYF
-	TRBV5-1	-	TRBJ1-6	TGCGCCAGCCGGACAGAGAATTCACCCCTCCACTTT	CASRTENSPLHF
few	TRBV6-5	-	TRBJ1-2	TGTGCCAGCACTAAACAGGGCGGCTATGGCTACACCTTC	CASTKQGGYGYTF
-	TRBV27	TRBD1	TRBJ2-6	TGTGCCAGCGGACCCGGGACAGGGAAAGCTGGGGCCAACGTCCTGACTTTC	CASGPGTGKAGANVLTF
-	TRBV28	-	TRBJ1-1	TGTGCCAGCAGTCCAGGGTCGAACACTGAAGCTTTCTTT	CASSPGSNTEAFF
-	TRBV29-1	TRBD2	TRBJ2-1	TGCAGCGTGCGCGGGGGGTCTGGCGATGAGCAGTTCTTC	CSVRGGSGDEQFF
-	TRBV23-1	-	TRBJ2-2	TGCGCAAGGGAGCGCGGGGAGCTGTTTTTT	CARERGELFF
-	TRBV7-2	-	TRBJ2-1	TGTGCCAGCAGCTTAACCGGGTTCAGCTCCTACAATGAGCAGTTCTTC	CASSLTGFSSYNEQFF
-	TRBV6-1	-	TRBJ1-6	TGTGCCAGCAGTGAAAGCCTTTCACCCCTCCACTTT	CASSESLSPLHF
-	TRBV7-2	-	TRBJ2-1	TGTGCCAGCAGCTTAGATCCAGTCTACAATGAGCAGTTCTTC	CASSLDPVYNEQFF
few	TRBV3-1/TRBV3-2	TRBD1	TRBJ2-7	TGTGCCAGCAGCCATACCGGGACAGGGGTCTACGAGCAGTACTTC	CASSHTGTGVYEQYF
-	TRBV5-6	-	TRBJ1-5	TGTGCCAGCAGCTTGCGGTTCGCCGGCAATCAGCCCCAGCATTTT	CASSLRFAGNQPQHF
-	TRBV14	-	TRBJ1-2	TGTGCCAGCAGCCAAGAAGCGGCGGTTGGCTATGGCTACACCTTC	CASSQEAAVGYGYTF
-	TRBV4-1	-	TRBJ2-3	TGCGCCAGCAGCCAAGTACTAGAGGTAGATACGCAGTATTTT	CASSQVLEVDTQYF
many	TRBV3-1/TRBV3-2	TRBD1	TRBJ2-5	TGTGCCAGCAGCCAAGAAGTGGGACAGGGACAAGAGACCCAGTACTTC	CASSQEVGQGQETQYF
-	TRBV11-2	TRBD2	TRBJ2-7	TGTGCCAGCACCCCCACGAGCGGACTAGCGGGGGGCAGTACCTACGAGCAGTACTTC	CASTPTSGLAGGSTYEQYF
-	TRBV14	-	TRBJ2-5	TGTGCCAGCAGCCAGGGCTGGGAGACCCAGTACTTC	CASSQGWETQYF
once	TRBV3-1/TRBV3-2	TRBD2	TRBJ2-1	TGTGCCAGCAAGGGGAGGGTACAGTTCTTC	CASKGRVQFF
-	TRBV5-1	-	TRBJ2-7	TGCGCCAGCAAACAGGCTGGGGAATACGAGCAGTACTTC	CASKQAGEYEQYF
-	TRBV6-1	-	TRBJ2-1	TGTGCCAGCAGTGAATCCCCCTTTGCGCGGCGGTCGAATGAGCAGTTCTTC	CASSESPFARRSNEQFF
-	TRBV7-8	-	TRBJ2-5	TGTGCCAGCACCCTTAGGGGTGAGCAAGAGACCCAGTACTTC	CASTLRGEQETQYF
-	TRBV30	TRBD2	TRBJ2-5	TGTGCCTGGAGTCCTGGACTAGCGGGAAGGGACCAGTACTTC	CAWSPGLAGRDQYF
once	TRBV30	-	TRBJ1-5	TGTGCCTGGAGTAGCCACGGCAATCAGCCCCAGCATTTT	CAWSSHGNQPQHF
once	TRBV6-5	-	TRBJ2-7	TGTGCCACAATCGGGGCACAGGGTTACGAGCAGTACTTC	CATIGAQGYEQYF
-	TRBV5-1	TRBD2	TRBJ2-3	TGCGCCAGCAGCTTGGCCGAGCTAGCGGGAGGGATGACAGATACGCAGTATTTT	CASSLAELAGGMTDTQYF
-	TRBV18	TRBD2	TRBJ2-7	TGTGCCAGCTCCCTAACTAGCGGCTACGAGCAGTACTTC	CASSLTSGYEQYF
-	TRBV3-1/TRBV3-2	-	TRBJ1-1	TGTGCCAGCAGCCAAGATGCTGCGGGGGGCACTGAAGCTTTCTTT	CASSQDAAGGTEAFF
once	TRBV7-8	-	TRBJ1-2	TGTGCCAGCAGCTACCCTCTGACAGGTGCCTACACCTTC	CASSYPLTGAYTF
-	TRBV27	-	TRBJ2-3	TGTGCCAGCAGCGACCGGGGGGCCCACACAGATACGCAGTATTTT	CASSDRGAHTDTQYF
-	TRBV6-4	TRBD2	TRBJ2-1	TGTGCCAGCAGTGACTCGAGCGGGACTAGAGAGCAGTTCTTC	CASSDSSGTREQFF
-	TRBV7-9	TRBD1	TRBJ2-7	TGTGCCAGCAGCTTGGGACAGGGAGGCTACGAGCAGTACTTC	CASSLGQGGYEQYF
once	TRBV7-2	-	TRBJ2-7	TGTGCCAGCAGCTTAGCGGGCCCTGACGGGCAGTACTTC	CASSLAGPDGQYF
-	TRBV6-5	TRBD1	TRBJ2-3	TGTGCCAGCAGTTACACGGGACAGGGAACAGATACGCAGTATTTT	CASSYTGQGTDTQYF
-	TRBV2	-	TRBJ1-5	TGTGCCAGCAAAGCGTTCAGGGCCCTCAATCAGCCCCAGCATTTT	CASKAFRALNQPQHF
-	TRBV19	TRBD1	TRBJ1-1	TGTGCCAGCCGTGGCCAGGGGGGAGGCTACACTGAAGCTTTCTTT	CASRGQGGGYTEAFF
-	TRBV10-3	TRBD2	TRBJ2-3	TGTGCCATCAGTAGAATACTAGCGGGAGATGGAGATACGCAGTATTTT	CAISRILAGDGDTQYF
-	TRBV5-4	TRBD2	TRBJ2-2	TGTGCCAGCAGCTCCGGACTAGCGGAACCCACCGGGGAGCTGTTTTTT	CASSSGLAEPTGELFF